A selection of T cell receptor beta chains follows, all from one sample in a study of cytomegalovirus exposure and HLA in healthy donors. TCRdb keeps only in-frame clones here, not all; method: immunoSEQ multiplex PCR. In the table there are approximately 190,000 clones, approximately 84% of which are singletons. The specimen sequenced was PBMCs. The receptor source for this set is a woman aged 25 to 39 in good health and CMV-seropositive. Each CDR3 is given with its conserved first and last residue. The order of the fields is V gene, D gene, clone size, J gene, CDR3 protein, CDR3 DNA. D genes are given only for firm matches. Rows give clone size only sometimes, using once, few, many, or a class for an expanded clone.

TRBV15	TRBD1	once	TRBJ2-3	CATSRGQGISDTQYF	TGTGCCACCAGCAGAGGACAGGGGATCTCAGATACGCAGTATTTT
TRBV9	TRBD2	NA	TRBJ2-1	CAGSVVSGGAGEQFF	TGTGCCGGCAGCGTAGTTAGCGGGGGGGCCGGTGAGCAGTTCTTC
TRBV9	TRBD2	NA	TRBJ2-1	CASSVVAGGNNEQFF	TGTGCCAGCAGCGTAGTAGCGGGAGGCAACAATGAGCAGTTCTTC
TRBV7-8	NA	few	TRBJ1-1	CASTKINGQGPTLTEAFF	TGTGCCAGCACTAAAATCAACGGGCAGGGGCCCACACTCACTGAAGCTTTCTTT
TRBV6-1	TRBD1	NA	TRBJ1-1	CASSTGGLVTEAFF	TGTGCCAGCAGTACAGGGGGTCTGGTAACTGAAGCTTTCTTT
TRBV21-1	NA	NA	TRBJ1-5	CANLGGGRLSGNQPQHF	TGTGCCAACCTCGGGGGGGGGCGCCTTAGCGGCAATCAGCCCCAGCATTTT
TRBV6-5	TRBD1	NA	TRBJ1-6	CASRQGISPLHF	TGTGCCAGCCGACAGGGAATCTCACCCCTCCACTTT
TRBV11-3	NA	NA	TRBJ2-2	CASSAQGLTGELFF	TGTGCCAGCAGCGCCCAGGGGCTCACCGGGGAGCTGTTTTTT
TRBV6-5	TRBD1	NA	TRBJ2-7	CASSDRDRGRVQYF	TGTGCCAGCAGTGACCGGGACAGGGGGCGTGTGCAGTACTTC
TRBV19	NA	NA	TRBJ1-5	CASSIDWAQPQHF	TGTGCCAGTAGTATAGATTGGGCCCAGCCCCAGCATTTT
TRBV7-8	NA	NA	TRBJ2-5	CASSLLDGGRETQYF	TGTGCCAGCAGCTTATTGGACGGAGGGAGGGAGACCCAGTACTTC
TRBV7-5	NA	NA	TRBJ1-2	CARSPDRSANYGYTF	TGTGCCAGAAGCCCAGACAGAAGTGCTAACTATGGCTACACCTTC
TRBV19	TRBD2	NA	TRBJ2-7	CASSLAGSSYEQYF	TGTGCCAGTAGTTTAGCGGGGAGCTCCTACGAGCAGTACTTC
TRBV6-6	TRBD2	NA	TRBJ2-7	CASRLAGNYEQYF	TGTGCCAGCAGACTAGCGGGTAACTACGAGCAGTACTTC
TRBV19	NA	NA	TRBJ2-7	CASSMGTPGSYEQYF	TGTGCCAGTAGTATGGGGACTCCTGGCTCCTACGAGCAGTACTTC
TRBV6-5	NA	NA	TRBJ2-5	CASSYGGGAETQYF	TGTGCCAGCAGTTACGGAGGGGGGGCTGAGACCCAGTACTTC
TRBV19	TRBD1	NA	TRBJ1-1	CASSIQGAGGNTEAFF	TGTGCCAGTAGTATACAGGGGGCCGGAGGGAACACTGAAGCTTTCTTT
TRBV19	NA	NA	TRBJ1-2	CASRVRGNYGYTF	TGTGCCAGTAGGGTACGGGGAAACTATGGCTACACCTTC
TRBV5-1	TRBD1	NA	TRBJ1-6	CASSRWDSSYNSPLHF	TGCGCCAGCAGCCGTTGGGACAGCTCCTATAATTCACCCCTCCACTTT
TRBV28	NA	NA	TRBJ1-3	CASGVDSSGNTIYF	TGTGCCAGCGGAGTTGACAGCTCTGGAAACACCATATATTTT
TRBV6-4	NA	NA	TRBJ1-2	CASSDGLDTPFRGYTF	TGTGCCAGCAGTGACGGACTAGACACACCTTTCCGGGGCTACACCTTC
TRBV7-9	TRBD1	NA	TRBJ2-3	CASSTLQGAGDTQYF	TGTGCCAGCTCCACATTGCAGGGGGCAGGAGATACGCAGTATTTT
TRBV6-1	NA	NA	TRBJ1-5	CASSEMGGPREPQHF	TGTGCCAGCAGTGAAATGGGGGGACCCCGGGAGCCCCAGCATTTT
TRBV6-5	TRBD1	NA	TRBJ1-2	CASSWDRENYTF	TGTGCCAGTTCCTGGGACAGGGAAAACTACACCTTC
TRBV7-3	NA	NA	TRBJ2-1	CASSVKGGRLPNEQFF	TGTGCCAGCAGCGTAAAAGGAGGACGCTTACCCAATGAGCAGTTCTTC
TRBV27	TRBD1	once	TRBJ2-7	CASSFSLDRGYEQYF	TGTGCCAGCAGTTTTTCCCTCGACAGGGGCTACGAGCAGTACTTC
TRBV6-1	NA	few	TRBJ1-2	CASNGAYGHTF	TGTGCCAGCAATGGGGCTTATGGCCACACCTTC
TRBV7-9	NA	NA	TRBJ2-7	CASSGNSGSYEQYF	TGTGCCAGCAGCGGCAATTCGGGCTCCTACGAGCAGTACTTC
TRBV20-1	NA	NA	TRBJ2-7	CSARVVEQYF	TGCAGTGCTAGAGTCGTGGAGCAGTACTTC
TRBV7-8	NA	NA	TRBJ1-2	CASSLASSGGPYGYTF	TGTGCCAGCAGCTTAGCATCCTCGGGGGGACCCTATGGCTACACCTTC
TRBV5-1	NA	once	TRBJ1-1	CASSTGTQNTEAFF	TGCGCCAGCAGCACGGGGACACAGAACACTGAAGCTTTCTTT
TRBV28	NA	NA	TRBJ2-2	CASTGGGARPGELFF	TGTGCCAGCACCGGAGGGGGCGCTAGGCCCGGGGAGCTGTTTTTT
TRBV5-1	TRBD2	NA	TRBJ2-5	CASCGLGQETQYF	TGCGCCAGCTGTGGACTAGGCCAAGAGACCCAGTACTTC
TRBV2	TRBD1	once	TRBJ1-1	CASLGQPNTEAFF	TGTGCCAGCCTGGGACAGCCGAACACTGAAGCTTTCTTT
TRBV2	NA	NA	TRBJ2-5	CASSEIPQPRGTQYF	TGTGCCAGCAGTGAAATCCCACAGCCCCGGGGGACCCAGTACTTC
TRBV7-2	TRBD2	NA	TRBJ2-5	CASSEGLAGETQYF	TGTGCCAGCAGCGAGGGACTAGCGGGAGAGACCCAGTACTTC
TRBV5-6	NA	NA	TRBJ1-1	CASSFPQNTEAFF	TGTGCCAGCAGCTTTCCACAGAACACTGAAGCTTTCTTT
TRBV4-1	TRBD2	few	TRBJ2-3	CASSQTLAGGPPTQYF	TGCGCCAGCAGCCAAACACTAGCGGGAGGTCCTCCAACGCAGTATTTT
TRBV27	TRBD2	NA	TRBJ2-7	CASSPYGLAGAYEQYF	TGTGCCAGCAGTCCGTATGGACTAGCGGGAGCCTACGAGCAGTACTTC
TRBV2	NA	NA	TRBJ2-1	CASSDLRVYNEQFF	TGTGCCAGCAGTGACCTTCGGGTGTACAATGAGCAGTTCTTC
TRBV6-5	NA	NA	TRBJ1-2	CASRTSGDKGGYTF	TGTGCCAGCAGGACCTCAGGGGATAAGGGTGGCTACACCTTC
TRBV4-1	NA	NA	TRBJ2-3	CASSQVGSLAQYF	TGCGCCAGCAGCCAAGTTGGGAGCCTGGCGCAGTATTTT
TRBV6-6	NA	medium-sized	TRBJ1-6	CASSRRYPPPLHF	TGTGCCAGCAGTCGCCGCTATCCCCCACCCCTCCACTTT
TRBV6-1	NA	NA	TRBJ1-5	CASSEALYQPQHF	TGTGCCAGCAGTGAAGCCCTTTATCAGCCCCAGCATTTT
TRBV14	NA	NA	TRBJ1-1	CASSQWRESTEAFF	TGTGCCAGCAGCCAGTGGAGGGAGTCAACTGAAGCTTTCTTT
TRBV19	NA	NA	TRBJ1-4	CASSIWRAAREKLFF	TGTGCCAGTAGTATTTGGAGGGCAGCACGCGAAAAACTGTTTTTT
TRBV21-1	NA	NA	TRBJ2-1	CASSKSNGSAYNEQFF	TGTGCCAGCAGCAAGTCCAACGGGAGTGCCTACAATGAGCAGTTCTTC
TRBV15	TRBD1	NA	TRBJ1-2	CATSREYGTGNYGYTF	TGTGCCACCAGCAGAGAGTACGGGACAGGGAACTATGGCTACACCTTC
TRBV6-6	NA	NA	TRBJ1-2	CASSYSDYGYTF	TGTGCCAGCAGTTACTCCGACTATGGCTACACCTTC
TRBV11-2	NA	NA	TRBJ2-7	CASSLGPLISYEQYF	TGTGCCAGCAGCTTAGGTCCACTAATTTCCTACGAGCAGTACTTC
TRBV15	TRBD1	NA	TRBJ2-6	CATSRVPGGSSGANVLTF	TGTGCCACCAGCAGAGTACCAGGGGGTAGCTCTGGGGCCAACGTCCTGACTTTC
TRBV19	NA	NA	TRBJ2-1	CASTTRGSGNNEQFF	TGTGCCAGTACGACTCGGGGTAGCGGTAACAATGAGCAGTTCTTC
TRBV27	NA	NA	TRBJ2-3	CASSLSFADTQYF	TGTGCCAGCAGTTTATCATTCGCAGATACGCAGTATTTT
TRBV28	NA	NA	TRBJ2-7	CASSAVSSYEQYF	TGTGCCAGCAGTGCGGTGAGCTCCTACGAGCAGTACTTC